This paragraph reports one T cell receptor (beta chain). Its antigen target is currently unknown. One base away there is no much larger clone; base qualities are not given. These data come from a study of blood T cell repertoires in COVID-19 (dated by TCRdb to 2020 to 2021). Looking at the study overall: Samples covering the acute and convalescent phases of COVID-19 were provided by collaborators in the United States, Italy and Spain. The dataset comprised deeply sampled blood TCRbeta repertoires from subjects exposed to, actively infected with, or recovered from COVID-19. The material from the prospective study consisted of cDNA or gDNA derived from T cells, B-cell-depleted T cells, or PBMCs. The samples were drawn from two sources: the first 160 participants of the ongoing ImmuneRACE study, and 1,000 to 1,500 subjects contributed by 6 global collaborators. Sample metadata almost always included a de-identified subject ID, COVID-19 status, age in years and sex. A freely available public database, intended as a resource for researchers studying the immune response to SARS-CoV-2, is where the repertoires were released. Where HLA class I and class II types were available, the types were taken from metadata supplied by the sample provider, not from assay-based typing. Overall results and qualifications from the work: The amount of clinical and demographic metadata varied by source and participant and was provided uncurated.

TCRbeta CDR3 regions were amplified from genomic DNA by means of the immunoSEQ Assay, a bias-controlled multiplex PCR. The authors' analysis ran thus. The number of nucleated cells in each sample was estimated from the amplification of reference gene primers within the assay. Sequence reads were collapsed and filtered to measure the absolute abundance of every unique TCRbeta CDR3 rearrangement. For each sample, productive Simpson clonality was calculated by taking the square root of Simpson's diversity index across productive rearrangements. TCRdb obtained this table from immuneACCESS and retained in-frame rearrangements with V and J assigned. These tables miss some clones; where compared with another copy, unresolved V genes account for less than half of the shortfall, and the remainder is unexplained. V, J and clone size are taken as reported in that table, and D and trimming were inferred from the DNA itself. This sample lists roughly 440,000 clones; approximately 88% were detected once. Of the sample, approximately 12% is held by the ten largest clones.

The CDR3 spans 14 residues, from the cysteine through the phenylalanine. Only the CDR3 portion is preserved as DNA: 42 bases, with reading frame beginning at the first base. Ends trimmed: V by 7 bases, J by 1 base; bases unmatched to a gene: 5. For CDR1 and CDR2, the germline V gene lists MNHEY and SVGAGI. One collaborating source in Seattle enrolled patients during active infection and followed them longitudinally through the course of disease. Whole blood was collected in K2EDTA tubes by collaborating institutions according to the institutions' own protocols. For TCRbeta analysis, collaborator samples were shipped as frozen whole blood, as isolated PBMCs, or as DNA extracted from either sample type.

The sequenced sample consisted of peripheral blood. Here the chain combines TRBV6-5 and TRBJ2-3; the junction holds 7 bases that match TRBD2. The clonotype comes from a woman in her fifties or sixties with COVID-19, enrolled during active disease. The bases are TGTGCCAGCACGAGCGGGGACGGCACAGATACGCAGTATTTT. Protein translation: CASTSGDGTDTQYF.